This is a list of T cell receptor beta chains from one sample in a study of shared T cell receptors in the human thymus. Profiling relied on immunoSEQ multiplex PCR, and the TCRdb table lists in-frame clones only, not all of them. The table includes 550,000 to 800,000 clones, 75% to 90% detected once. The sample was also linked to a second study, of human thymus T cells.

Sequenced material: thymocytes. These receptors all stem from a girl under three years old with a congenital heart defect. The CDR3 runs from the conserved cysteine through the conserved F or W. Fields, in order: J gene, CDR3 length, D gene, V gene, clone size, CDR3 protein, CDR3 DNA. The D gene is left open where the match is weak. Only part of the rows carry a size: once, few, many, or a class if the clone is expanded.

>TRBJ2-5|12|NA|TRBV6-1|NA
CASRRFQETQYF
TGTGCCAGCAGACGGTTCCAAGAGACCCAGTACTTC
>TRBJ1-4|17|TRBD1|TRBV27|NA
CASSFGRTGETNEKLFF
TGTGCCAGCAGTTTCGGAAGAACAGGGGAAACTAATGAAAAACTGTTTTTT
>TRBJ1-1|18|NA|TRBV7-3|NA
CASSLGATRSTGNTEAFF
TGTGCCAGCAGCTTAGGGGCCACCAGATCGACAGGGAACACTGAAGCTTTCTTT
>TRBJ1-4|15|TRBD1|TRBV6-1|NA
CASSFRDRVDEKLFF
TGTGCCAGCAGTTTCCGGGACAGGGTTGATGAAAAACTGTTTTTT
>TRBJ2-7|16|NA|TRBV6-6|NA
CASSSLALAEAYEQYF
TGTGCCAGCAGTTCCCTAGCCCTAGCTGAAGCCTACGAGCAGTACTTC
>TRBJ2-7|10|NA|TRBV28|few
CASSFNEQYF
TGTGCCAGCAGTTTTAACGAGCAGTACTTC
>TRBJ1-2|15|TRBD1|TRBV5-4|NA
CASSPEMDRGHGYTF
TGTGCCAGCAGCCCCGAGATGGACAGGGGACATGGCTACACCTTC
>TRBJ1-2|18|NA|TRBV14|NA
CASSQEAAARTETYGYTF
TGTGCCAGCAGCCAAGAAGCCGCGGCTAGGACAGAAACCTATGGCTACACCTTC
>TRBJ1-2|12|NA|TRBV14|once
CASSQDLGGYTF
TGTGCCAGCAGCCAAGATCTAGGTGGCTACACCTTC
>TRBJ2-5|14|NA|TRBV2|NA
CASRETTVRETQYF
TGTGCCAGCAGGGAAACGACAGTTCGAGAGACCCAGTACTTC
>TRBJ1-3|15|NA|TRBV2|NA
CASSGIRVGGNTIYF
TGTGCCAGCAGTGGAATCAGGGTGGGGGGAAACACCATATATTTT
>TRBJ2-5|17|NA|TRBV11-2|NA
CASSLDTAGWGRETQYF
TGTGCCAGCAGCTTAGATACAGCAGGGTGGGGGCGAGAGACCCAGTACTTC
>TRBJ2-2|11|NA|TRBV9|NA
CATSRAGELFF
TGTGCCACCTCCCGGGCCGGGGAGCTGTTTTTT
>TRBJ1-2|13|TRBD1|TRBV6-5|NA
CASSCYRGRGYTF
TGTGCCAGCAGTTGTTACAGGGGTAGAGGCTACACCTTC
>TRBJ1-2|15|NA|TRBV15|few
CATSRDTGRSYGYTF
TGTGCCACCAGCAGAGATACAGGGCGTAGCTATGGCTACACCTTC
>TRBJ1-3|14|TRBD1|TRBV18|NA
CASSPRQGMGTIYF
TGTGCCAGCTCGCCTCGACAGGGGATGGGCACCATATATTTT
>TRBJ1-2|13|NA|TRBV5-6|NA
CASSLAGTRGYTF
TGTGCCAGCAGCTTGGCCGGGACAAGGGGCTACACCTTC
>TRBJ2-7|13|NA|TRBV29-1|NA
CSASPGQTYEQYF
TGCAGCGCGTCCCCGGGACAAACCTACGAGCAGTACTTC
>TRBJ2-1|16|TRBD2|TRBV6-4|NA
CASSETSGGLRNEQFF
TGTGCCAGCAGTGAGACTAGCGGGGGGCTAAGAAATGAGCAGTTCTTC
>TRBJ2-3|16|TRBD2|TRBV9|few
CASSVRASGDTDTQYF
TGTGCCAGCAGCGTACGGGCTAGCGGAGACACAGATACGCAGTATTTT
>TRBJ2-7|15|TRBD2|TRBV7-7|NA
CASSSGLAESHEQYF
TGTGCTAGCAGCTCCGGACTAGCGGAGTCTCACGAGCAGTACTTC
>TRBJ1-1|17|TRBD1|TRBV29-1|NA
CSVTGQGAIRGSTEAFF
TGCAGCGTGACCGGACAGGGGGCGATAAGGGGATCCACTGAAGCTTTCTTT
>TRBJ2-3|17|TRBD2|TRBV5-1|once
CASSLGSLKGREGMQYF
TGCGCCAGCAGCTTGGGTTCCTTAAAGGGCAGGGAGGGTATGCAGTATTTT
>TRBJ2-7|14|NA|TRBV6-5|NA
CASSRDGGTYEQYF
TGTGCCAGCAGTCGTGACGGGGGTACCTACGAGCAGTACTTC
>TRBJ2-7|16|NA|TRBV10-3|once
CAISEEGGGRHYEQYF
TGTGCCATCAGTGAGGAGGGGGGAGGGAGACACTACGAGCAGTACTTC